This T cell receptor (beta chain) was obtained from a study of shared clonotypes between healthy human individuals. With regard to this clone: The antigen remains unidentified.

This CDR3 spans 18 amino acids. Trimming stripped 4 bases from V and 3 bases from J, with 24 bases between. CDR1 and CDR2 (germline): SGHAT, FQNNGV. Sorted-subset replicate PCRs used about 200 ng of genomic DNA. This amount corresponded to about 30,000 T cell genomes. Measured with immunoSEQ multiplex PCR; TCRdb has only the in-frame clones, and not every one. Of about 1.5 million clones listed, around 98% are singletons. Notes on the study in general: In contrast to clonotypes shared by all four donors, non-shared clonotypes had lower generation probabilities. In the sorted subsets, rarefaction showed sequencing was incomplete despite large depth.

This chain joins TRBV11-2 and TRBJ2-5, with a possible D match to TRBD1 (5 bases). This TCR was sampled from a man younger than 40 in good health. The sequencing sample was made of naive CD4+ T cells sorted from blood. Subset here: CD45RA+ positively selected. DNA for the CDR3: TGTGCCAGCAGCTCGCGAAGGGGCCCCACTTCGACGAAAGAGACCCAGTACTTC. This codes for CASSSRRGPTSTKETQYF.